The rows below give T cell receptor beta chains drawn from one sample of a study of T-cell memory formation after mild COVID-19. TCRdb reanalysed the 5' RACE reads using MiXCR and keeps one entry per CDR3 protein. The sample lists about 240,000 distinct CDR3 sequences; over 9% were seen once. The source material was PBMCs or a T cell subset sorted from them (not recorded which). The receptor set was obtained from a man between 18 and 29 years old who had mild COVID-19 (a few samples of this study predate the infection). Cell type and time point are not known. Both conserved end residues are part of each CDR3. D genes are given only for firm matches. Clone size is given for some rows only: seen once, a few or many times, or a class if the clone is expanded.

>TRBV2|few|TRBJ1-1|NA
CASTGGAGTEAFF
TGTGCCAGCACGGGGGGCGCGGGCACTGAAGCTTTCTTT
>TRBV5-1|many|TRBJ2-7|NA
CASSFSGNYEQYF
TGCGCCAGCAGCTTCTCAGGAAACTACGAGCAGTACTTC
>TRBV10-3|few|TRBJ2-2|TRBD1
CAIHRTGPNTGELFF
TGTGCCATCCATAGGACAGGGCCGAACACCGGGGAGCTGTTTTTT
>TRBV18|few|TRBJ2-2|NA
CASGPAGTGELFF
TGTGCCAGCGGCCCGGCAGGGACCGGGGAGCTGTTTTTT
>TRBV30|NA|TRBJ2-4|NA
CAWSVFPRGPAKNIQYF
TGTGCCTGGAGTGTATTTCCGAGGGGCCCAGCCAAAAACATTCAGTACTTC
>TRBV9|NA|TRBJ1-6|TRBD1
CASSSGTGYNSPLHF
TGTGCCAGCAGCTCCGGGACAGGTTATAATTCACCCCTCCACTTT
>TRBV28|many|TRBJ1-2|NA
CASSPLGSNYGYTF
TGTGCCAGCAGCCCGCTGGGGTCTAACTATGGCTACACCTTC
>TRBV7-9|few|TRBJ1-4|NA
CASSYQPWDEKLFF
TGTGCCAGCAGCTACCAGCCCTGGGATGAAAAACTGTTTTTT
>TRBV10-3|few|TRBJ2-3|TRBD1
CAITDRDRASDTQYF
TGTGCCATCACAGACCGGGACAGGGCATCAGATACGCAGTATTTT
>TRBV7-2|few|TRBJ2-3|NA
CASSSITGLIQYF
TGTGCCAGCAGCTCTATCACCGGACTAATTCAGTATTTT
>TRBV7-2|few|TRBJ1-2|NA
CASSFEYPGPSLYGYTF
TGTGCCAGCAGCTTTGAGTACCCGGGGCCAAGTTTGTATGGCTACACCTTC
>TRBV7-6|NA|TRBJ2-1|NA
CASSLRLASEQFF
TGTGCCAGCAGCTTAAGGCTAGCCTCTGAGCAGTTCTTC
>TRBV29-1|many|TRBJ1-5|NA
CSVADGVLGNQPQHF
TGCAGCGTCGCCGATGGGGTCCTTGGCAATCAGCCCCAGCATTTT
>TRBV24-1|NA|TRBJ1-5|TRBD1
CATSDGRQGNNQPQHF
TGTGCCACCAGTGACGGCCGACAGGGGAACAATCAGCCCCAGCATTTT
>TRBV5-1|many|TRBJ1-6|TRBD1
CASSVQGARTPLHF
TGCGCCAGCAGCGTCCAGGGGGCGCGGACACCCCTCCACTTT
>TRBV6-2/TRBV6-3|few|TRBJ2-5|NA
CASSYSLRDPVTSEETQYF
TGTGCCAGCAGTTACTCACTCCGGGACCCAGTTACCTCAGAAGAGACCCAGTACTTC
>TRBV10-3|NA|TRBJ1-4|NA
CASGRATNEKLFF
TGTGCCAGCGGACGGGCAACTAATGAAAAACTGTTTTTT
>TRBV6-5|NA|TRBJ1-3|NA
CASSPWGSGNTIYF
TGTGCCAGCAGCCCTTGGGGCTCTGGAAACACCATATATTTT
>TRBV15|few|TRBJ1-2|TRBD1
CATSREGTAKNYGYTF
TGTGCCACCAGCAGAGAAGGGACAGCGAAAAACTATGGCTACACCTTC
>TRBV12-3/TRBV12-4|NA|TRBJ1-1|NA
CATSLAGGEAFF
TGTGCCACCTCACTGGCGGGGGGGGAAGCTTTCTTT
>TRBV3-1|few|TRBJ2-5|TRBD2
CASSLFGRGAGETQYF
TGTGCCAGCAGCCTGTTTGGGCGGGGGGCCGGGGAGACCCAGTACTTC
>TRBV5-1|NA|TRBJ1-6|TRBD1
CASSSGQGSSYNSPLHF
TGCGCCAGCAGCTCTGGACAGGGGAGCTCCTATAATTCACCCCTCCACTTT
>TRBV20-1|once|TRBJ2-2|TRBD1
CSASFSGTGSGELFF
TGCAGTGCTAGTTTTTCGGGGACAGGGTCCGGGGAGCTGTTTTTT
>TRBV7-8|many|TRBJ2-1|TRBD1
CASSLRQGAILGYNEQFF
TGTGCCAGCAGCTTAAGGCAGGGGGCTATTCTCGGGTACAATGAGCAGTTCTTC
>TRBV27|few|TRBJ2-5|NA
CASSLSGAWGNGETQYF
TGTGCCAGCAGTTTATCGGGGGCGTGGGGAAACGGAGAGACCCAGTACTTC
>TRBV5-1|few|TRBJ1-6|TRBD1
CASSLSTGGNSPLHF
TGCGCCAGCAGCTTGTCTACAGGGGGGAATTCACCCCTCCACTTT
>TRBV7-9|NA|TRBJ2-1|TRBD1
CASSPARDRAEQFF
TGTGCCAGCAGCCCTGCCCGGGACAGGGCTGAGCAGTTCTTC
>TRBV7-2|NA|TRBJ2-1|NA
CASSLDFNEQFF
TGTGCCAGCAGCTTAGACTTCAATGAGCAGTTCTTC
>TRBV5-1|many|TRBJ2-3|TRBD2
CASSLGLAGVSTDTQYF
TGCGCCAGCAGCTTGGGCCTAGCGGGGGTTAGCACAGATACGCAGTATTTT
>TRBV5-1|NA|TRBJ2-5|TRBD2
CASSAGDTSGGPSQETQYF
TGCGCCAGCAGCGCGGGAGATACTAGCGGGGGGCCCAGCCAAGAGACCCAGTACTTC
>TRBV7-2|few|TRBJ2-1|NA
CASSTYENEQFF
TGTGCCAGCAGCACTTACGAGAATGAGCAGTTCTTC
>TRBV9|NA|TRBJ1-5|NA
CASSVGFLDTQPQHF
TGTGCCAGCAGCGTAGGATTCCTGGACACCCAGCCCCAGCATTTT
>TRBV7-9|NA|TRBJ2-2|TRBD1
CASSETGAGELFF
TGTGCCAGCAGCGAAACAGGGGCCGGGGAGCTGTTTTTT
>TRBV5-4|few|TRBJ2-2|NA
CASSTLQGGHTGELFF
TGTGCCAGCAGTACCCTCCAAGGGGGACATACCGGGGAGCTGTTTTTT
>TRBV28|NA|TRBJ2-1|NA
CASSPRQTGDHNEQFF
TGTGCCAGCAGTCCCCGACAGACGGGGGACCACAATGAGCAGTTCTTC
>TRBV6-1|few|TRBJ1-5|NA
CASAQRTRQADQPQHF
TGTGCCAGCGCCCAAAGAACCCGACAGGCAGACCAGCCCCAGCATTTT
>TRBV4-1|many|TRBJ2-7|TRBD2
CASSPGTSGGIYEQYF
TGCGCCAGCAGCCCCGGGACTAGCGGGGGGATTTACGAGCAGTACTTC
>TRBV5-6|NA|TRBJ1-2|TRBD1
CASSFDRADGYTF
TGTGCCAGCAGCTTCGACAGGGCTGATGGCTACACCTTC
>TRBV28|NA|TRBJ1-6|NA
CASSLSMEENSPLHF
TGTGCCAGCAGCTTAAGCATGGAGGAAAATTCACCCCTCCACTTT
>TRBV6-2/TRBV6-3|NA|TRBJ2-6|NA
CASSHPQDNVLTF
TGTGCCAGCAGCCATCCACAGGACAACGTCCTGACTTTC
>TRBV5-1|many|TRBJ2-3|NA
CASSLTDLTDTQYF
TGCGCCAGCAGCTTGACCGACCTCACAGATACGCAGTATTTT
>TRBV29-1|few|TRBJ1-2|NA
CSVEAPGDGYTF
TGCAGCGTTGAAGCTCCCGGGGATGGCTACACCTTC
>TRBV6-2/TRBV6-3|few|TRBJ2-4|NA
CASSLSRVVKNIQYF
TGTGCCAGCAGCCTAAGCCGAGTGGTCAAAAACATTCAGTACTTC
>TRBV5-5|many|TRBJ2-1|NA
CASSRGRSSSYNEQFF
TGTGCCAGCAGCCGGGGGCGGTCTAGCTCCTACAATGAGCAGTTCTTC
>TRBV5-1|NA|TRBJ2-2|TRBD2
CASSNLAGETYTGELFF
TGCGCCAGCAGTAACCTAGCGGGGGAGACTTACACCGGGGAGCTGTTTTTT
>TRBV27|many|TRBJ2-5|NA
CASREFGAGGETQYF
TGTGCCAGCAGAGAGTTCGGGGCAGGGGGGGAGACCCAGTACTTC
>TRBV6-5|NA|TRBJ2-7|TRBD1
CASIRTGGKSSYEQYF
TGTGCCAGCATTAGGACAGGGGGGAAATCCTCCTACGAGCAGTACTTC
>TRBV21-1|NA|TRBJ1-4|NA
CASSDQGGLVGEKLFF
TGTGCCAGCAGCGATCAGGGAGGATTGGTCGGTGAAAAACTGTTTTTT
>TRBV7-6|NA|TRBJ2-3|NA
CASSSDPGTDTQYF
TGTGCCAGCAGCTCCGACCCGGGGACAGATACGCAGTATTTT
>TRBV9|few|TRBJ2-2|NA
CASSVGSGELFF
TGTGCCAGCAGCGTTGGCTCCGGGGAGCTGTTTTTT
>TRBV4-2|NA|TRBJ2-3|NA
CASSQGGGGTSTDTQYF
TGTGCCAGCAGCCAAGGGGGGGGCGGCACCAGCACAGATACGCAGTATTTT
>TRBV9|NA|TRBJ2-2|NA
CASEAAGVGELFF
TGTGCCTCTGAAGCCGCTGGAGTCGGGGAGCTGTTTTTT